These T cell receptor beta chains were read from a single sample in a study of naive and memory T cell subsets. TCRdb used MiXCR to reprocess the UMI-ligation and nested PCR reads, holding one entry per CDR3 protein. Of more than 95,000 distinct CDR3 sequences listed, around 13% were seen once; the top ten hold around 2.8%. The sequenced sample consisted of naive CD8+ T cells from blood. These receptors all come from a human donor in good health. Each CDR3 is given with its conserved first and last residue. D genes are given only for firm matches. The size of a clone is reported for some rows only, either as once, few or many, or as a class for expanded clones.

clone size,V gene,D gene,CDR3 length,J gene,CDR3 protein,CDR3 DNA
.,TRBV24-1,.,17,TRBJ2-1,CATSDFLAGSSYNEQFF,TGTGCCACCAGTGATTTCTTGGCGGGGAGCTCCTACAATGAGCAGTTCTTC
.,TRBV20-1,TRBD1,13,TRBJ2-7,CSAVGQGPHEQYF,TGCAGTGCCGTAGGACAGGGACCTCACGAGCAGTACTTC
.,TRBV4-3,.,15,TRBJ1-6,CASSQDKWINSPLHF,TGCGCCAGCAGCCAAGACAAGTGGATTAATTCACCCCTCCACTTT
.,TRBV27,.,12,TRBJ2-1,CASSSTANEQFF,TGTGCCAGCAGCTCGACGGCCAATGAGCAGTTCTTC
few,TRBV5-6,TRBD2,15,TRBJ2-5,CASTALAGGLETQYF,TGTGCCAGCACCGCCCTAGCGGGGGGGCTTGAGACCCAGTACTTC
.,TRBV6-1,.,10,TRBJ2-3,CASSVVTQYF,TGTGCCAGCAGCGTGGTTACGCAGTATTTT
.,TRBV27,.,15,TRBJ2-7,CASSGAAALTYEQYF,TGTGCCAGCAGTGGCGCGGCAGCCTTAACCTACGAGCAGTACTTC
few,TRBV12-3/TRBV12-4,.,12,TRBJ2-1,CASSPQGNEQFF,TGTGCCAGCAGCCCACAGGGTAATGAGCAGTTCTTC
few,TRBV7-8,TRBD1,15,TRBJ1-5,CASRPGQDPNQPQHF,TGTGCCAGCCGACCGGGACAGGATCCCAATCAGCCCCAGCATTTT
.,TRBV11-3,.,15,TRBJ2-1,CASSSRDLAHNEQFF,TGTGCCAGCAGCAGCCGGGACTTAGCCCACAATGAGCAGTTCTTC
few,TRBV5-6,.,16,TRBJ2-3,CASSFFLDTSTDTQYF,TGTGCCAGCAGCTTTTTTTTGGACACTAGCACAGATACGCAGTATTTT
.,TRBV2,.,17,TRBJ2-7,CASSDEGNRGGPYEQYF,TGTGCCAGCAGTGACGAAGGAAACAGGGGAGGGCCCTACGAGCAGTACTTC
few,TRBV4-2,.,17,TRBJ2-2,CASSQAGTSPNTGELFF,TGTGCCAGCAGCCAAGCCGGGACGTCCCCGAACACCGGGGAGCTGTTTTTT
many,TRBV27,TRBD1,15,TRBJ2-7,CASGDRQGVITKLYF,TGTGCCAGCGGAGACAGACAGGGGGTGATTACAAAGCTGTACTTC
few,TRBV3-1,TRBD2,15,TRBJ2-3,CASSPGAGGTDTQYF,TGTGCCAGCAGCCCAGGAGCGGGGGGCACAGATACGCAGTATTTT
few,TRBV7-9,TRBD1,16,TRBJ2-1,CASSRAGTGGNNEQFF,TGTGCCAGCAGCCGAGCCGGGACAGGGGGCAACAATGAGCAGTTCTTC
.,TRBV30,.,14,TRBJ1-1,CAWRVGPGWTEAFF,TGTGCCTGGAGGGTCGGTCCGGGCTGGACTGAAGCTTTCTTT
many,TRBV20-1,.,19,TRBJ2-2,CSARDLIYGDRPNTGELFF,TGCAGTGCTAGAGATCTCATATATGGTGATCGACCGAACACCGGGGAGCTGTTTTTT
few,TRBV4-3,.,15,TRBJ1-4,CASSQDAFRDEKLFF,TGCGCCAGCAGCCAAGACGCTTTCCGGGACGAAAAACTGTTTTTT
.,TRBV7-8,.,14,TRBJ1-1,CASSLRQQNTEAFF,TGTGCCAGCAGCTTAAGACAGCAGAACACTGAAGCTTTCTTT
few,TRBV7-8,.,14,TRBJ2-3,CASSLGPTADTQYF,TGTGCCAGCAGCTTAGGCCCGACGGCAGATACGCAGTATTTT
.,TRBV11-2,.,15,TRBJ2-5,CASSLAGTHQETQYF,TGTGCCAGCAGCTTAGCCGGGACACACCAAGAGACCCAGTACTTC
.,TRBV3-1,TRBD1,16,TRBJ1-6,CASSQVTGEWNSPLHF,TGTGCCAGCAGCCAAGTAACAGGGGAATGGAATTCACCCCTCCACTTT
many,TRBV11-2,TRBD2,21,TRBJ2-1,CASSPGVVGGFPSGGDSEQFF,TGTGCCAGCAGCCCAGGGGTGGTGGGAGGGTTCCCTAGCGGGGGGGATAGTGAGCAGTTCTTC
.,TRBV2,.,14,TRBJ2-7,CASSEVGLPNEQYF,TGTGCCAGCAGTGAAGTTGGACTACCAAACGAGCAGTACTTC
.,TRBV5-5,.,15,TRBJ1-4,CASRDAGGAGEKLFF,TGTGCCAGCAGAGACGCGGGGGGGGCAGGTGAAAAACTGTTTTTT
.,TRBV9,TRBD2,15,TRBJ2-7,CASSVGSSGRTEQYF,TGTGCCAGCAGCGTAGGATCTAGCGGGAGGACCGAGCAGTACTTC
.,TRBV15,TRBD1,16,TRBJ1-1,CATSRGIGTGGTEAFF,TGTGCCACCAGCAGAGGGATTGGGACAGGGGGAACTGAAGCTTTCTTT
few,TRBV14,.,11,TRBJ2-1,CASSRKNEQFF,TGTGCCAGCAGCCGGAAAAATGAGCAGTTCTTC